These 12 T cell receptor beta chains came from one sample sequenced in a study of blood T cell repertoires in COVID-19. Repertoires were generated with immunoSEQ multiplex PCR, while TCRdb's copy carries only in-frame clones and drops some. The repertoire holds approximately 290,000 clones, with 87% as singletons. The sequenced sample was peripheral blood. These TCRs come from a young man with active or convalescent COVID-19.

This chain links TRBV3-1 (or the pseudogene TRBV3-2) with TRBJ2-2; D is unclear. CDR3 length: 15 residues. Trimming pared 1 base from V and 5 bases from J, leaving 11 bases between. CDR1 is LGHDT and CDR2 is YNNKEL in the germline V gene (reference sequence). Here the CDR3 reads CASSQGSMVTGELFF. The CDR3 DNA is TGTGCCAGCAGCCAAGGCAGTATGGTGACCGGGGAGCTGTTTTTT.

The chain is built from TRBV5-6 and TRBJ1-4; 7 nucleotides match TRBD1. The junction had 13 bases not matched to a gene; V was cut back by 5 bases and J by 6 bases. This CDR3 has 16 amino acids. Germline assignment: CDR1 SGHDT and CDR2 YYEEEE. This CDR3 reads CASSYGNRGPYEKLFF. The CDR3 DNA follows: TGTGCCAGCAGTTATGGGAACAGGGGCCCGTATGAAAAACTGTTTTTT.

This chain joins TRBV6-5 and TRBJ2-3, with D possibly TRBD1 on 5 matching bases. Looked up from germline, CDR1 is MNHEY and CDR2 is SVGAGI. CDR3 length equals 13 residues. The V and J ends lost 4 bases and 6 bases respectively, with 11 bases between them. In DNA form, the CDR3 reads TGTGCCAGCAGTTTCCCAGGGTTGGATACGCAGTATTTT. Its protein product is CASSFPGLDTQYF.

About this clone itself: One end of the junction fails to match germline, which may point to a read error. The chain has TRBV13 and TRBJ2-1; 7 nucleotides line up with TRBD1. The CDR3 has 14 residues. Per the germline V gene, CDR1 is PRHDT and CDR2 is FYEKMQ (reference sequence). The CDR3 sequence: CASSVGDSNNEQFF. Written as DNA, the CDR3 is TGTGCCAGCAGCGTAGGGGACAGTAACAATGAGCAGTTCTTC.

The chain links TRBV5-1 to TRBJ1-2, with TRBD1 identical over 8 bases. CDR3 length: 13 amino acids. The germline V gene has CDR1 SGHRS and CDR2 YFSETQ. The trim removed 0 bases at V and 6 bases at J, leaving 1 base unmatched. The DNA of the CDR3 is TGCGCCAGCAGCTTGGACAGGGGGGATGGCTACACCTTC. It yields the protein CASSLDRGDGYTF.

V is TRBV20-1 and J is TRBJ2-1; D gene ambiguous. Trimming pared 6 bases from V and 10 bases from J, leaving 10 bases between. This CDR3 spans 10 amino acids. The germline V gene has CDR1 DFQATT and CDR2 SNEGSKA (reference sequence). Here the CDR3 DNA reads TGCAGTGCCCTCAAGGAGGAGCAGTTCTTC. Translated: CSALKEEQFF.

This clone was recorded a few times. The V and J genes are TRBV3-1 (or the pseudogene TRBV3-2) and TRBJ1-5, with D unclear. The CDR3 consists of 14 residues. From germline, CDR1 is LGHDT and CDR2 YNNKEL (reference sequence). Trimming removed 1 base from V and 7 bases from J, with 11 bases in between. The CDR3 here is CASSQAYSGQPQHF. CDR3 bases: TGTGCCAGCAGCCAAGCATATTCAGGCCAGCCCCAGCATTTT.

The chain has TRBV9 and TRBJ2-7; TRBD1 aligns across 9 bases. J gave up 5 bases and V 5 bases, and 2 bases lay outside the gene matches. This CDR3 comprises 12 residues. Germline CDR1 SGDLS, CDR2 YYNGEE. CDR3 protein: CASSGTGHEQYF. DNA for the CDR3: TGTGCCAGCAGTGGGACAGGGCACGAGCAGTACTTC.

The rearrangement joins TRBV27 to TRBJ1-5; D call uncertain. V shed 1 base and J shed 9 bases, with 10 bases lying between them. Germline values: CDR1 MNHEY, CDR2 SMNVEV (reference sequence). This CDR3 contains 13 residues. CDR3 protein: CASSLWADRPQHF. As DNA, the CDR3 is TGTGCCAGCAGTTTATGGGCAGACCGGCCCCAGCATTTT.

The V call is TRBV12-5, the J call TRBJ1-6; D gene unclear. This CDR3 has 18 amino acids. V gave up 2 bases and J gave up 3 bases, with 17 bases separating them. The V gene's germline CDR1 is LGHNT and CDR2 FRNRAP. The CDR3 here is CASGLTAGGGNYNSPLHF. CDR3 bases: TGTGCTAGTGGTTTGACGGCAGGCGGAGGGAACTATAATTCACCCCTCCACTTT.

V gene TRBV9 combines with J gene TRBJ2-6; 10 nucleotides line up with TRBD2. J was trimmed by 0 bases and V by 4 bases; bases with no gene match: 10. From germline, CDR1 is SGDLS and CDR2 YYNGEE. There are 19 residues in the CDR3. The CDR3 sequence: CASSPLLAGYPSGANVLTF. CDR3 nucleotides: TGTGCCAGCAGCCCCCTACTAGCGGGATACCCCTCTGGGGCCAACGTCCTGACTTTC.

This chain uses TRBV9 with TRBJ2-1; D is perhaps TRBD1 (5 bases). Germline loops: CDR1 SGDLS, CDR2 YYNGEE. Trimming shortened V by 2 bases and J by 5 bases, and 8 bases separated the two germline ends. The CDR3 extends over 13 amino acids. The CDR3 is CASSVSGHNEQFF. In nucleotides, the CDR3 is TGTGCCAGCAGCGTGTCAGGGCACAATGAGCAGTTCTTC.